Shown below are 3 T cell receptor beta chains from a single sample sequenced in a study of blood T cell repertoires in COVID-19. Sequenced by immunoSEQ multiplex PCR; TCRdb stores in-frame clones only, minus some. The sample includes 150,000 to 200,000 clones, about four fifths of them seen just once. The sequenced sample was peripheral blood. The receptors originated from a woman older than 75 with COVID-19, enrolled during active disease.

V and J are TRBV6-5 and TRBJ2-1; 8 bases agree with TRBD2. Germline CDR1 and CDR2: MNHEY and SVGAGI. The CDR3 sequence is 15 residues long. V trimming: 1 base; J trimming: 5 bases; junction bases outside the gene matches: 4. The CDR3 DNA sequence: TGTGCCAGCAGTTACTTCGGGGGGGGGAACAATGAGCAGTTCTTC. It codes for CASSYFGGGNNEQFF.

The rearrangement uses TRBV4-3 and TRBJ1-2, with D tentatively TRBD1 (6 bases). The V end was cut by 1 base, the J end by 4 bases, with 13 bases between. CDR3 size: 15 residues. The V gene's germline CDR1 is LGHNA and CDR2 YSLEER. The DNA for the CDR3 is TGCGCCAGCAGCCAAGGGGCAGGGGCGGTCTATGGCTACACCTTC. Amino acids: CASSQGAGAVYGYTF.

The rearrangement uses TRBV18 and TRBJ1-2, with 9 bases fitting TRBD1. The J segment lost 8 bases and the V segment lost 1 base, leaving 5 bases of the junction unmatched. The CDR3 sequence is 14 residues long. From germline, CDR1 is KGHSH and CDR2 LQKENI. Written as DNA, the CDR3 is TGTGCCAGCTCACCACAGGACAGGGGTTTCGGCTACACCTTC. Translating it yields CASSPQDRGFGYTF.